The 4 T cell receptor beta chains presented below share a single source sample, sequenced in a study of shared clonotypes between healthy human individuals. Positive CCR7 selection of CD45RO-negative cells yielded the naive CD8 cells, and terminally differentiated effector memory CD45RA+ cells were excluded. Clones were read by immunoSEQ multiplex PCR, and TCRdb kept only the in-frame ones, dropping some. The table records about 2 million clones, around 96% of them present only once. Sequenced material: naive CD8+ T cells sorted from blood. The receptors were sampled from a man younger than 30 in good health.

The chain recombines TRBV21-1 with TRBJ1-6. TRBV21-1 is termed a pseudogene. CDR3 size: 17 residues. The CDR3 sequence is CASSKWVCEGRNSPLHF. In nucleotides, the CDR3 is TGTGCCAGCAGCAAATGGGTCTGCGAGGGAAGGAATTCACCCCTCCACTTT.

The V gene is TRBV11-2, the J gene TRBJ2-5; 16 bases are a match to TRBD2. The J segment lost 5 bases and the V segment lost 4 bases, leaving 7 bases of the junction unmatched. The germline gives CDR1 SGHAT, CDR2 FQNNGV. This CDR3 spans 17 amino acids. The CDR3 DNA follows: TGTGCCAGCAGCTCCGGGACTAGCGGGAGGGCGTGGGAGACCCAGTACTTC. Translating it yields CASSSGTSGRAWETQYF.

This sequence joins TRBV27 and TRBJ2-3; a weak D match, TRBD1 (5 bases). Per the germline V gene, CDR1 is MNHEY and CDR2 is SMNVEV (reference sequence). V was shortened by 4 bases and J by 6 bases, with 20 bases between the two germline ends. The CDR3 totals 16 residues. The DNA of the CDR3 is TGTGCCAGCAGTTCGTGGCAAGGGGCAGTCCACGATACGCAGTATTTT. Protein sequence: CASSSWQGAVHDTQYF.

The rearrangement links TRBV2 to TRBJ2-7; D not certain. Germline V CDR1 and CDR2: SNHLY, FYNNEI. Between the trimmed V and J ends, which lost 4 bases and 5 bases, there was a span of 12 bases. This CDR3 is 13 amino acids long. In nucleotides, the CDR3 is TGTGCCAGCAGTGGACACCCGGTGGACGAGCAGTACTTC. Translated, it gives CASSGHPVDEQYF.